The rows below give T cell receptor beta chains drawn from one sample of a study of blood T cell repertoires in COVID-19. Assay used: immunoSEQ multiplex PCR; TCRdb lists only in-frame clones, some missing. The table includes about 100,000 clones, just over 90% detected once. The material sequenced was peripheral blood. The receptors come from a man aged 50 or older with active COVID-19. The CDR3 runs from the conserved cysteine through the conserved F or W. Fields, in order: J gene, clone size, D gene, V gene, CDR3 protein. The D gene is left open where the match is weak. Clone size is given for some rows only: seen once, a few or many times, or a class if the clone is expanded.

j_gene: TRBJ2-1
abundance: .
d_gene: .
v_gene: TRBV4-1
CDR3aa: CARYTGLTRHNEQFF

j_gene: TRBJ1-5
abundance: .
d_gene: .
v_gene: TRBV6-5
CDR3aa: CASSYGGSNQPQHF

j_gene: TRBJ2-3
abundance: .
d_gene: TRBD1
v_gene: TRBV19
CDR3aa: CASKGTGGTDTQYF

j_gene: TRBJ1-5
abundance: .
d_gene: .
v_gene: TRBV18
CDR3aa: CASSPDRSQPQHF

j_gene: TRBJ2-7
abundance: .
d_gene: .
v_gene: TRBV5-1
CDR3aa: CASSPPAVGIYEQYF

j_gene: TRBJ2-3
abundance: .
d_gene: TRBD2
v_gene: TRBV5-8
CDR3aa: CASSLSPVTSGGTTDTQYF

j_gene: TRBJ1-5
abundance: .
d_gene: .
v_gene: TRBV5-6
CDR3aa: CASQLYDRGGQPQHF

j_gene: TRBJ1-2
abundance: .
d_gene: .
v_gene: TRBV28
CDR3aa: CASCSGGANYGYTF

j_gene: TRBJ1-6
abundance: .
d_gene: .
v_gene: TRBV6-5
CDR3aa: CASSPWPEMALHF

j_gene: TRBJ1-1
abundance: once
d_gene: .
v_gene: TRBV12-3/TRBV12-4
CDR3aa: CASSPIVGTPAFF

j_gene: TRBJ1-3
abundance: once
d_gene: TRBD1
v_gene: TRBV2
CDR3aa: CASSLGTVSGNTIYF

j_gene: TRBJ1-2
abundance: .
d_gene: .
v_gene: TRBV30
CDR3aa: CAWSVPGLRATF

j_gene: TRBJ2-5
abundance: .
d_gene: .
v_gene: TRBV30
CDR3aa: CARSQGLRETQYF

j_gene: TRBJ1-4
abundance: .
d_gene: .
v_gene: TRBV7-9
CDR3aa: CASSLGEAPNEKLFF

j_gene: TRBJ2-3
abundance: .
d_gene: .
v_gene: TRBV19
CDR3aa: CASRPGGGDTQYF

j_gene: TRBJ1-4
abundance: .
d_gene: .
v_gene: TRBV5-4
CDR3aa: CASSSVEYREKLFF

j_gene: TRBJ1-3
abundance: .
d_gene: TRBD1
v_gene: TRBV4-2
CDR3aa: CASSQAGQGNTIYF

j_gene: TRBJ1-1
abundance: once
d_gene: .
v_gene: TRBV12-3/TRBV12-4
CDR3aa: CASSLPGSKAFF

j_gene: TRBJ2-7
abundance: .
d_gene: TRBD2
v_gene: TRBV5-4
CDR3aa: CASSSSGGASQSADEQYF

j_gene: TRBJ1-2
abundance: .
d_gene: .
v_gene: TRBV19
CDR3aa: CASSMPTVNYGYTF

j_gene: TRBJ1-2
abundance: .
d_gene: TRBD1
v_gene: TRBV2
CDR3aa: CASSTRGQLSF

j_gene: TRBJ2-6
abundance: .
d_gene: .
v_gene: TRBV7-8
CDR3aa: CASSLVTGTGANVLTF

j_gene: TRBJ2-5
abundance: .
d_gene: .
v_gene: TRBV11-2
CDR3aa: CASSFMAETQYF

j_gene: TRBJ2-3
abundance: .
d_gene: TRBD2
v_gene: TRBV5-4
CDR3aa: CASSSATSGRTTDTQYF

j_gene: TRBJ1-1
abundance: .
d_gene: .
v_gene: TRBV28
CDR3aa: CASSLTGVRNTEAFF

j_gene: TRBJ2-3
abundance: .
d_gene: TRBD2
v_gene: TRBV10-1
CDR3aa: CASSEKTGGRPFGTQYF

j_gene: TRBJ1-1
abundance: .
d_gene: TRBD1
v_gene: TRBV7-9
CDR3aa: CASSLTQGQYEAFF

j_gene: TRBJ2-3
abundance: .
d_gene: .
v_gene: TRBV19
CDR3aa: CASSIGAEDTQYF

j_gene: TRBJ2-7
abundance: .
d_gene: TRBD2
v_gene: TRBV11-3
CDR3aa: CASSPEASGVYEQYF

j_gene: TRBJ2-3
abundance: .
d_gene: TRBD1
v_gene: TRBV2
CDR3aa: CASRPRDRGLTDTQYF

j_gene: TRBJ2-3
abundance: .
d_gene: .
v_gene: TRBV7-9
CDR3aa: CASSSSRRTSTDTQYF

j_gene: TRBJ2-1
abundance: few
d_gene: .
v_gene: TRBV5-4
CDR3aa: CASSFLGAASYNEQFF

j_gene: TRBJ2-2
abundance: once
d_gene: TRBD1
v_gene: TRBV4-2
CDR3aa: CASRPRQGTGELFF

j_gene: TRBJ1-5
abundance: once
d_gene: TRBD1
v_gene: TRBV5-3
CDR3aa: CARSLNRGRRHF

j_gene: TRBJ1-1
abundance: once
d_gene: .
v_gene: TRBV11-3
CDR3aa: CASSLDWSGSTEAFF

j_gene: TRBJ2-1
abundance: .
d_gene: .
v_gene: TRBV6-5
CDR3aa: CASRPTGKSPGVF

j_gene: TRBJ1-4
abundance: .
d_gene: .
v_gene: TRBV6-6
CDR3aa: CASSYSTGLNEKLFF

j_gene: TRBJ1-2
abundance: .
d_gene: .
v_gene: TRBV6-6
CDR3aa: CASSYEDSVLGGYTF

j_gene: TRBJ2-7
abundance: .
d_gene: TRBD2
v_gene: TRBV3-1/TRBV3-2
CDR3aa: CASSQDTSESYEQYF

j_gene: TRBJ2-5
abundance: .
d_gene: .
v_gene: TRBV9
CDR3aa: CASSVGGYHREGAETQYF

j_gene: TRBJ2-3
abundance: .
d_gene: TRBD1
v_gene: TRBV15
CDR3aa: CATSRKRTGSTDTQYF

j_gene: TRBJ2-3
abundance: .
d_gene: .
v_gene: TRBV12-2
CDR3aa: CASRRRASGGLTDTQYF

j_gene: TRBJ1-1
abundance: .
d_gene: .
v_gene: TRBV30
CDR3aa: CAWLRRNTEAFF

j_gene: TRBJ1-3
abundance: .
d_gene: .
v_gene: TRBV4-1
CDR3aa: CASSQDPGVGNTIYF

j_gene: TRBJ2-1
abundance: .
d_gene: TRBD2
v_gene: TRBV11-2
CDR3aa: CASSSVRGLAGKSYNEQFF

j_gene: TRBJ1-2
abundance: .
d_gene: TRBD1
v_gene: TRBV11-2
CDR3aa: CASSLPDRGGYGYTF

j_gene: TRBJ2-3
abundance: .
d_gene: TRBD1
v_gene: TRBV11-2
CDR3aa: CASSHGSWDRSSDTQYF

j_gene: TRBJ2-7
abundance: .
d_gene: .
v_gene: TRBV3-1/TRBV3-2
CDR3aa: CASSQDRRGRLYEQYF

j_gene: TRBJ1-5
abundance: .
d_gene: TRBD1
v_gene: TRBV24-1
CDR3aa: CATKTGWVWPQHF

j_gene: TRBJ2-1
abundance: .
d_gene: .
v_gene: TRBV7-9
CDR3aa: CASSLGTYNEQFF

j_gene: TRBJ2-1
abundance: .
d_gene: TRBD2
v_gene: TRBV7-9
CDR3aa: CASSLAGLAGGGNEQFF

j_gene: TRBJ1-6
abundance: .
d_gene: .
v_gene: TRBV6-2/TRBV6-3
CDR3aa: CASSYRNERGSPLHF

j_gene: TRBJ1-5
abundance: .
d_gene: .
v_gene: TRBV28
CDR3aa: CASSLAGDDFRPQHF